The clone carrying this TCR beta chain was recorded at least ten times. Its matching antigen is unknown. The source of the sample is a study of T cells in Graves' hyperthyroidism and ophthalmopathy. Overall study results and limits: Ophthalmopathy and stable hyperthyroidism were told apart by a 13 V-J model.

There were TCR beta CDR3 regions amplified from RNA transcripts. The HTBI primer set was used in a first-round RT-PCR of the TCR CDR3. Each CDR3 protein gets one entry after TCRdb re-called the multiplex PCR reads with MiXCR. The profile covers 450,000 to 700,000 distinct CDR3 sequences, with about half appearing a single time and roughly 19% taken by the ten largest. Sequencing used peripheral blood or thyroid tissue (not recorded which). The sequence came from an adult woman with Graves' disease, either hyperthyroidism or ophthalmopathy (not recorded which).

The CDR3 DNA follows: TGTGCCAGCAGGAGGGTCCAAGCGGGAGTGGAGACCCAGTACTTC. Protein sequence: CASRRVQAGVETQYF. The J gene is TRBJ2-5, the V gene TRBV2; 8 bases match TRBD2. The V gene end was trimmed by 6 bases and the J gene end by 5 bases; junction bases not matched to a gene: 11. Germline V gives CDR1 SNHLY, CDR2 FYNNEI. The length of the CDR3 is 15 residues. Together with reference TRBV2 and TRBJ2-5, the CDR3 gives the full variable domain: EPEVTQTPSHQVTQMGQEVILRCVPISNHLYFYWYRQILGQKVEFLVSFYNNEISEKSEIFDDQFSVERPDGSNFTLKIRSTKLEDSAMYFCASRRVQAGVETQYFGPGTRLLVL.